This TCR beta chain stems from a study of Graves' ophthalmopathy and Graves' hyperthyroidism. General study points: Stable hyperthyroidism and ophthalmopathy were told apart by a 13-signature model, which achieved around 90% sensitivity and 81.08% specificity.

As the template, RNA transcripts were used to amplify TCR beta CDR3 regions. The authors performed first-round RT-PCR with HTBI primers and then a second-round multiplex PCR. From the multiplex PCR reads, TCRdb called clonotypes with MiXCR, one entry per CDR3 protein. The table shows hundreds of thousands of distinct CDR3 sequences, with around a fifth occurring only once. CDR1 is MNHNS and CDR2 is SASEGT in the germline V gene. This CDR3 has 17 amino acids. Trimming cost V 7 bases and J 0 bases; bases outside gene matches: 7. This clonotype was seen ten or more times. Its antigen is unknown. Researchers classed hyperthyroidism as stable given no ophthalmopathy within 18 months of follow-up. Certain patients were not enrolled. These were patients with other autoimmune diseases, uncontrolled infections, pregnancy or lactation.

The chain carries TRBV6-1 and TRBJ2-6, with 9 bases matching TRBD1. This clonotype originated in a woman aged 18-29 years with stable Graves' hyperthyroidism. The sequenced sample consisted of peripheral blood. CDR3 sequence: CASIPGQGISGANVLTF. The CDR3 coding sequence is TGTGCCAGCATCCCGGGACAGGGTATCTCTGGGGCCAACGTCCTGACTTTC.